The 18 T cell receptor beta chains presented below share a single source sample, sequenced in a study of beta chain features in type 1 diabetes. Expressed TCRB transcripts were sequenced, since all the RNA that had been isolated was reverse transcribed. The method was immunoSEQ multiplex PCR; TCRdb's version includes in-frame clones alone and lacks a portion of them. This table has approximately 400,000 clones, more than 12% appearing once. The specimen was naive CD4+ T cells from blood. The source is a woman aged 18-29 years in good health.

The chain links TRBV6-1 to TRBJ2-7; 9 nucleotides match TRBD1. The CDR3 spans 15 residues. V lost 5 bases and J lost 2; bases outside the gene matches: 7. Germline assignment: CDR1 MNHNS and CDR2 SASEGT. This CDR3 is CASSFLRDRAYEQYF. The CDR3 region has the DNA TGTGCCAGCAGTTTCCTCCGGGACAGGGCCTACGAGCAGTACTTC.

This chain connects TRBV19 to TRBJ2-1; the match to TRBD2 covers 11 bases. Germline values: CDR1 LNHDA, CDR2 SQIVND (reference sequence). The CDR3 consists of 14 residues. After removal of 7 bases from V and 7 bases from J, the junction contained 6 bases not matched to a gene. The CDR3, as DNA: TGTGCCAGTAAGGGACTAGCGGTCGGGAATGAGCAGTTCTTC. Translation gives CASKGLAVGNEQFF.

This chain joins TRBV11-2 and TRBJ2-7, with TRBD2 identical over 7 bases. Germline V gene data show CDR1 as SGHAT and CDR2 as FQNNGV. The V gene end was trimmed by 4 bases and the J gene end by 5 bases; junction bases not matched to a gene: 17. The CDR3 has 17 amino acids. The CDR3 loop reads CASSSNPLGRAWNEQYF. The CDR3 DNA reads TGTGCCAGCAGCTCCAATCCCCTTGGGAGGGCCTGGAACGAGCAGTACTTC.

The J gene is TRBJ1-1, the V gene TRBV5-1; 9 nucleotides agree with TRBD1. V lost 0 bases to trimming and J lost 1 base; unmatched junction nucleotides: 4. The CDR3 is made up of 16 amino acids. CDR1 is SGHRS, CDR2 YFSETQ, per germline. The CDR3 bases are TGCGCCAGCAGCTTGGGGACAGGGGTCTCGAACACTGAAGCTTTCTTT. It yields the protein CASSLGTGVSNTEAFF. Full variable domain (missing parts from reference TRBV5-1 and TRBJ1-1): KAGVTQTPRYLIKTRGQQVTLSCSPISGHRSVSWYQQTPGQGLQFLFEYFSETQRNKGNFPGRFSGRQFSNSRSEMNVSTLELGDSALYLCASSLGTGVSNTEAFFGQGTRLTVV.

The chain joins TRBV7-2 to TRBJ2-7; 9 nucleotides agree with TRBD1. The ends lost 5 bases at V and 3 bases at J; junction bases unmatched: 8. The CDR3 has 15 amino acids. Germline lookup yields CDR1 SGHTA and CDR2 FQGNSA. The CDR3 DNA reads TGTGCCAGCAGCCTGCCGGGACAGGGCCTCTACGAGCAGTACTTC. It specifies CASSLPGQGLYEQYF.

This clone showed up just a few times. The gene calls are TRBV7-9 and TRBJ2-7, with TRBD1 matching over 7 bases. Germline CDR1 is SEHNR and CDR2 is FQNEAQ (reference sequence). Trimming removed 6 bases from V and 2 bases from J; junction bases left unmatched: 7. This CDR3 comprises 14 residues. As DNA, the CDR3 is TGTGCCAGCAGAAAAGGACAGGCCACCTACGAGCAGTACTTC. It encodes CASRKGQATYEQYF.

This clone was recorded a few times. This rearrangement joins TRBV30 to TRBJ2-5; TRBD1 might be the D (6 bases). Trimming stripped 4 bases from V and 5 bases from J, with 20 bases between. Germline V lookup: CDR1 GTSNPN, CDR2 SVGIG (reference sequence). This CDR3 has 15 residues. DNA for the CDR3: TGTGCCTGGACGGGAACAGGGCTCTTGCGGGAGACCCAGTACTTC. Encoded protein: CAWTGTGLLRETQYF.

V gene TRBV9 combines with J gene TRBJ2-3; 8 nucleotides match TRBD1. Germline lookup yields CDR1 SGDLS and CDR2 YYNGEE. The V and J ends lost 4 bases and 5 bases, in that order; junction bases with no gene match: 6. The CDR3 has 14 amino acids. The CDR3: CASSPGQGGDTQYF. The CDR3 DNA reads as TGTGCCAGCAGCCCCGGACAGGGTGGAGATACGCAGTATTTT.

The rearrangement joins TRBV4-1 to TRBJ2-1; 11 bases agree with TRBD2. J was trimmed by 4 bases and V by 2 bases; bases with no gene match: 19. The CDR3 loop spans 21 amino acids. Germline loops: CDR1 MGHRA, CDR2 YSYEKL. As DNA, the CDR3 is TGCGCCAGCAGCCAACCACCCCTAGCGGGAGGCCAGGGGGGGAGATACAATGAGCAGTTCTTC. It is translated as CASSQPPLAGGQGGRYNEQFF.

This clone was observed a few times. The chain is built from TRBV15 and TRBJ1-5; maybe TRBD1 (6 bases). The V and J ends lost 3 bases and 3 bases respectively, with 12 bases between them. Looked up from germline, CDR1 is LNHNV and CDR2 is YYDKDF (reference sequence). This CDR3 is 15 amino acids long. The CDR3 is CATSRTTGNNQPQHF. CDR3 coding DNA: TGTGCCACCAGCAGGACCACAGGGAACAATCAGCCCCAGCATTTT.

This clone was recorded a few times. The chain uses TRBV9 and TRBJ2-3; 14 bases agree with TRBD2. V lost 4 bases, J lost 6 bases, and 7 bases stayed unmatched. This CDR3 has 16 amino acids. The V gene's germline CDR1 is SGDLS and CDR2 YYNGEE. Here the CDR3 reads CASSRGGLAGADTQYF. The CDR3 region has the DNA TGTGCCAGCAGCAGAGGGGGACTAGCGGGAGCTGATACGCAGTATTTT.

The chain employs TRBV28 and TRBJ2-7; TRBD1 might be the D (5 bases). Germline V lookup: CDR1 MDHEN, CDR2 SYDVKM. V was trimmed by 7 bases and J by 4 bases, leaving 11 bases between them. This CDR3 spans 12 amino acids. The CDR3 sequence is CASKGRQYEQYF. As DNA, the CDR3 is TGTGCCAGCAAGGGCAGACAGTACGAGCAGTACTTC. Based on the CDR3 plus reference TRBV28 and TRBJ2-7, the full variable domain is DVKVTQSSRYLVKRTGEKVFLECVQDMDHENMFWYRQDPGLGLRLIYFSYDVKMKEKGDIPEGYSVSREKKERFSLILESASTNQTSMYLCASKGRQYEQYFGPGTRLTVT.

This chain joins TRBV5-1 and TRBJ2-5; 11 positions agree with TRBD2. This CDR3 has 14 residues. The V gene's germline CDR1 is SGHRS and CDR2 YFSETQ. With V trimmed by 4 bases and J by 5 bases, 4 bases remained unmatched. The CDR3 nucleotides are TGCGCCAGCAGCGTGACTAGCGGGATCGAGACCCAGTACTTC. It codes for CASSVTSGIETQYF.

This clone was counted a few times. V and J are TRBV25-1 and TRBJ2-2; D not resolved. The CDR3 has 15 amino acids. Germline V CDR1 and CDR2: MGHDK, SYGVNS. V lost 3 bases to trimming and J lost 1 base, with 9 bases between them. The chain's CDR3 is CASSELPGNTGELFF. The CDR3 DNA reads TGTGCCAGCAGTGAGTTGCCGGGGAACACCGGGGAGCTGTTTTTT.

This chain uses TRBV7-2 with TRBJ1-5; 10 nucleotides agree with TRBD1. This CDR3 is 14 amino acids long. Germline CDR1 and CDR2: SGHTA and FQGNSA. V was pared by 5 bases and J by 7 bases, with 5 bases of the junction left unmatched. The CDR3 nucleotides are TGTGCCAGCAGCCAAGGGACAGGGGAACAGCCCCAGCATTTT. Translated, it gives CASSQGTGEQPQHF.

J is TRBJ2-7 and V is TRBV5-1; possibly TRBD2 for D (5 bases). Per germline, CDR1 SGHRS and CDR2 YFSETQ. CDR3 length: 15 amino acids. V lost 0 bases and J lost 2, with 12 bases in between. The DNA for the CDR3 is TGCGCCAGCAGCTTGGTTAGGACTGGGCCCTACGAGCAGTACTTC. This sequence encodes CASSLVRTGPYEQYF.

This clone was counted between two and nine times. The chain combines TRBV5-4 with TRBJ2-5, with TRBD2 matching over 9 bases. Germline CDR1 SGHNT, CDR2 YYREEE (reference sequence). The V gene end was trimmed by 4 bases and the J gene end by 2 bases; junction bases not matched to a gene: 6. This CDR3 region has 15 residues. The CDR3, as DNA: TGTGCCAGCAGCCCCTTAGCGGGAGAACAAGAGACCCAGTACTTC. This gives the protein CASSPLAGEQETQYF.

CDR3 protein: CASSPRTSGRMLNEQFF. In DNA, the CDR3 is TGTGCCAGCAGTCCTCGGACTAGCGGGAGGATGTTAAATGAGCAGTTCTTC. The rearrangement joins TRBV7-2 to TRBJ2-1; 14 bases align to TRBD2. CDR1 is SGHTA and CDR2 is FQGNSA in the germline V gene. V shed 6 bases and J 7 bases; nucleotides not matched to a gene: 11. The CDR3 runs to 17 residues. Looking up the rest from reference TRBV7-2 and TRBJ2-1 gives the full variable domain: GAGVSQSPSNKVTEKGKDVELRCDPISGHTALYWYRQSLGQGLEFLIYFQGNSAPDKSGLPSDRFSAERTGGSVSTLTIQRTQQEDSAVYLCASSPRTSGRMLNEQFFGPGTRLTVL.